One sample yielded the 16 T cell receptor beta chains listed below, sequenced in a study of human T cells and chemical hapten exposure. Someone pulled total RNA out of unfractionated whole blood. Unique molecular identifiers were attached to individual cDNA molecules during library preparation. From the reads, TCRdb called clonotypes with MiXCR, one entry per CDR3 protein. The sample lists 100,000 to 150,000 distinct CDR3 sequences; around 9% were seen once. Sample: whole blood. These TCRs come from a human donor in good health. Some clones in this sample may be carry-over from other donors' samples.

This clonotype was seen at least ten times. The CDR3: CASSQVETLNTEAFF. The CDR3 DNA reads as TGTGCCAGCAGCCAAGTCGAGACCCTAAACACTGAAGCTTTCTTT. This chain joins TRBV4-2 and TRBJ1-1; D is unresolved. This CDR3 is built from 15 residues. Germline CDR1 LGHNA, CDR2 YNFKEQ. The V and J ends lost 1 base and 2 bases respectively, with 11 bases between them.

This clonotype turned up a few times. The genes are TRBV3-1 and TRBJ2-3, with 11 nucleotides matching TRBD2. The length of the CDR3 is 16 residues. Germline assignment: CDR1 LGHDT and CDR2 YNNKEL (reference sequence). V gave up 4 bases and J gave up 5 bases; unmatched junction bases: 8. The CDR3: CASSPGPTSGRDTQYF. The CDR3 DNA reads TGTGCCAGCAGCCCTGGCCCCACTAGCGGGAGAGATACGCAGTATTTT.

This sequence joins TRBV12-3 or TRBV12-4 and TRBJ2-3, with TRBD2 as a possible D gene (5 bases). Trimming stripped 7 bases from V and 0 bases from J, with 20 bases between. The length of the CDR3 is 17 residues. CDR3 DNA sequence: TGTGCCAGCACGGTCGGGTACGGGGAAACTAGCACAGATACGCAGTATTTT. This sequence encodes CASTVGYGETSTDTQYF.

The chain links TRBV7-2 to TRBJ2-3; perhaps D is TRBD1 or TRBD2 (5 bases each). The CDR3 extends over 14 amino acids. V was clipped by 1 base and J by 2 bases, with 7 bases between them. CDR1 is SGHTA, CDR2 FQGNSA, per germline. This chain's CDR3 is CASSLGDDTDTQYF. For the CDR3, the DNA is TGTGCCAGCAGCTTAGGGGACGACACAGATACGCAGTATTTT.

In its sample, this clonotype was seen a few times. The V gene is TRBV25-1, the J gene TRBJ2-7, with 12 bases fitting TRBD2. The CDR3 runs to 13 residues. J lost 3 bases, V lost 9 bases, and 3 bases had no gene match. Per the germline V gene, CDR1 is MGHDK and CDR2 is SYGVNS. The CDR3 DNA is TGTGCCAGTGGACTAGCGGGGTTCTACGAGCAGTACTTC. Protein product: CASGLAGFYEQYF.

The gene calls are TRBV29-1 and TRBJ2-2; D could derive from TRBD1 or TRBD2 (5 bases each). Germline V gene data show CDR1 as SQVTM and CDR2 as ANQGSEA. The ends were cut back, 1 base at V and 6 bases at J, with 12 bases in the middle. The CDR3 is 14 residues long. CDR3 region: CSVEGHRDPGELFF. For the CDR3, the DNA is TGCAGCGTTGAAGGGCACCGGGACCCCGGGGAGCTGTTTTTT.

This clonotype was counted ten times or more. This chain links TRBV3-1 with TRBJ1-1; weak D call: TRBD1 (5 bases). The CDR3 length is 16 residues. V lost 1 base, J lost 4 bases, and 16 bases lay in between. Germline V lookup: CDR1 LGHDT, CDR2 YNNKEL (reference sequence). Written as DNA, the CDR3 is TGTGCCAGCAGCCAAGGCCGCCCGGGGGGTATCACTGAAGCTTTCTTT. Residues: CASSQGRPGGITEAFF.

This clonotype was picked up many times. The chain employs TRBV5-1 and TRBJ2-1; TRBD1 agrees at 7 bases. This CDR3 contains 15 residues. After removal of 4 bases from V and 0 bases from J, the junction contained 4 bases not matched to a gene. CDR1 and CDR2 from the germline V gene are SGHRS and YFSETQ. The CDR3 sequence: CASSVTGSSYNEQFF. CDR3 coding DNA: TGCGCCAGCAGCGTGACAGGGAGCTCCTACAATGAGCAGTTCTTC. The full variable domain, its missing parts supplied by reference TRBV5-1 and TRBJ2-1, is KAGVTQTPRYLIKTRGQQVTLSCSPISGHRSVSWYQQTPGQGLQFLFEYFSETQRNKGNFPGRFSGRQFSNSRSEMNVSTLELGDSALYLCASSVTGSSYNEQFFGPGTRLTVL.

The sample holds many counts of this clonotype. The chain is built from TRBV7-2 and TRBJ1-1; 7 bases fit TRBD1. The CDR3 is made up of 14 amino acids. Losses at the gene ends were 5 bases for V and 4 bases for J; bases not matched to a gene: 7. Germline V gene sequence: CDR1 SGHTA, CDR2 FQGNSA. The CDR3 reads CASSQRQGSTEAFF. In nucleotides, the CDR3 is TGTGCCAGCAGCCAAAGACAGGGATCCACTGAAGCTTTCTTT.

At least ten counts were recorded for this clonotype. The V and J genes are TRBV18 and TRBJ2-7; 12 nucleotides align to TRBD2. J lost 0 bases, V lost 5 bases, and 2 bases had no gene match. The germline V gene has CDR1 KGHSH and CDR2 LQKENI. CDR3 size: 15 residues. The CDR3 sequence is CASSSTSGSSYEQYF. Written as DNA, the CDR3 is TGTGCCAGCTCATCGACTAGCGGGAGCTCCTACGAGCAGTACTTC.

This clonotype was picked up many times. This chain joins TRBV9 and TRBJ1-4; no clear D gene. V was shortened by 2 bases and J by 7 bases, with 12 bases between the two germline ends. The germline CDR1 and CDR2 sequences are SGDLS and YYNGEE. CDR3 size: 14 residues. CDR3 sequence reads: CASSVDGVSEKLFF. In nucleotides, the CDR3 is TGTGCCAGCAGCGTTGACGGCGTAAGTGAAAAACTGTTTTTT.

This clonotype occurred many times. The chain has TRBV12-3 or TRBV12-4 and TRBJ2-2; 9 bases map to TRBD1. V shed 5 bases, J shed 6 bases, and the junction held 7 bases outside the gene matches. There are 15 residues in the CDR3. The DNA for the CDR3 is TGTGCCAGCAGTCCACAGGGGGCAGTGGCCGGGGAGCTGTTTTTT. This translates into CASSPQGAVAGELFF.

In this sample, this clonotype turned up a few times. The chain carries TRBV6-6 and TRBJ2-5, with D uncertain. The CDR3 length is 12 residues. Germline V lookup: CDR1 MNHNY, CDR2 SVGAGI (reference sequence). Between the trimmed V and J ends, which lost 4 bases and 4 bases, there was a span of 7 bases. The DNA of the CDR3 is TGTGCCAGCAGTTCTATGGGAGAGACCCAGTACTTC. It specifies CASSSMGETQYF.

This clonotype occurred a few times. The J gene is TRBJ2-7, the V gene TRBV7-2; D not certain. The CDR3 sequence is 10 residues long. The germline V gene has CDR1 SGHTA and CDR2 FQGNSA. V lost 5 bases and J 4 bases, leaving 3 bases between the germline ends. The CDR3 DNA sequence: TGTGCCAGCAGCAATTACGAGCAGTACTTC. It translates to CASSNYEQYF.

This clonotype was seen a handful of times. V usage is TRBV27 and J usage is TRBJ2-7; D assignment may be TRBD1 or TRBD2 (5 bases each). There are 13 residues in the CDR3. Germline V gene lookup returns CDR1 MNHEY and CDR2 SMNVEV (reference sequence). Trimming stripped 6 bases from V and 3 bases from J, with 12 bases between. The CDR3 nucleotides read TGTGCCAGCAGGTCCGGGACCTTCTACGAGCAGTACTTC. It codes for CASRSGTFYEQYF.

This chain joins TRBV9 and TRBJ2-3; TRBD1 is a possible D gene (6 bases). Per germline, CDR1 SGDLS and CDR2 YYNGEE. Trimming left V 4 bases short and J 4 bases short, with 16 bases between. The CDR3 is 15 residues long. The chain's CDR3 is CASSPLGGSADTQYF. In nucleotides, the CDR3 is TGTGCCAGCAGCCCCTTAGGGGGTAGCGCAGATACGCAGTATTTT.